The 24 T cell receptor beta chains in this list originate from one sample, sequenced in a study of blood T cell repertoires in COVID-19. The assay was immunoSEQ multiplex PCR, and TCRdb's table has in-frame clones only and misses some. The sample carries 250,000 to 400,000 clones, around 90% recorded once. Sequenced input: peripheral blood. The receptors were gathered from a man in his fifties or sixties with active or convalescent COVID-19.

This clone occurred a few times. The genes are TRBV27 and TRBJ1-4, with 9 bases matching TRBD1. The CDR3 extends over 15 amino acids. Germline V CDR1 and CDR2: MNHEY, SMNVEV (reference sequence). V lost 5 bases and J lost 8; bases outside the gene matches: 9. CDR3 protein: CASSPGTGRGEKLFF. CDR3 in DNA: TGTGCCAGCAGTCCAGGGACAGGGCGGGGCGAAAAACTGTTTTTT. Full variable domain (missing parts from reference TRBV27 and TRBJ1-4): EAQVTQNPRYLITVTGKKLTVTCSQNMNHEYMSWYRQDPGLGLRQIYYSMNVEVTDKGDVPEGYKVSRKEKRNFPLILESPSPNQTSLYFCASSPGTGRGEKLFFGSGTQLSVL.

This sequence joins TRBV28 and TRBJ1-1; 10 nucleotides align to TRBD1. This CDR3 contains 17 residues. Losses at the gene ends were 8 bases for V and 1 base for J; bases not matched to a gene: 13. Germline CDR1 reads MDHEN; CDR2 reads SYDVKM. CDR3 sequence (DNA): TGTGCCAGCGGAAACTTGACAGGGGGCCACCCGAACACTGAAGCTTTCTTT. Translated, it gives CASGNLTGGHPNTEAFF. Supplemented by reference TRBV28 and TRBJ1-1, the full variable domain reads DVKVTQSSRYLVKRTGEKVFLECVQDMDHENMFWYRQDPGLGLRLIYFSYDVKMKEKGDIPEGYSVSREKKERFSLILESASTNQTSMYLCASGNLTGGHPNTEAFFGQGTRLTVV.

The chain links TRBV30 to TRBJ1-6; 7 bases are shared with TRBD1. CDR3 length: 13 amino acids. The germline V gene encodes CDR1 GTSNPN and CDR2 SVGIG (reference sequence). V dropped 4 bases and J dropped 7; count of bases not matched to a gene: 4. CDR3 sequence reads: CAWNRGENSPLHF. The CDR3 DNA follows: TGTGCCTGGAACAGGGGAGAAAATTCACCCCTCCACTTT.

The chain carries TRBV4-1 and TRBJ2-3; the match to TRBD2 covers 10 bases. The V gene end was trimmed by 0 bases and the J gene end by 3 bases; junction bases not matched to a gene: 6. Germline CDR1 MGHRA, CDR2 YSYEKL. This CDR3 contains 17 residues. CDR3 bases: TGCGCCAGCAGCCAAGAATCCAGCGGGGGGGCTACAGATACGCAGTATTTT. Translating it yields CASSQESSGGATDTQYF.

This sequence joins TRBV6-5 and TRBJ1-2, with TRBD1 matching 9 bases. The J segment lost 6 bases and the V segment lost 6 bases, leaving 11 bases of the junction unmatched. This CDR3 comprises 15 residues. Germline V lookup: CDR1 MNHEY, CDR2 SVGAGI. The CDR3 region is CASSYTGGSLNGYTF. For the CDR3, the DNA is TGTGCCAGCAGCTACACAGGGGGCTCCCTCAATGGCTACACCTTC.

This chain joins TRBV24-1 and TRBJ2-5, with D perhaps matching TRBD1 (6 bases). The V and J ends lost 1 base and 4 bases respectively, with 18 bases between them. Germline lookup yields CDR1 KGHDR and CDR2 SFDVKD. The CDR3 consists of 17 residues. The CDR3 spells CATSDFVSGDGGETQYF. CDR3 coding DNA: TGTGCCACCAGTGATTTCGTCTCAGGGGATGGGGGAGAGACCCAGTACTTC.

The CDR3 reads CSVGKGGTSGYNEQFF. The CDR3 DNA reads TGCAGCGTGGGAAAAGGGGGGACTAGCGGATACAATGAGCAGTTCTTC. This chain uses TRBV29-1 with TRBJ2-1, with 11 bases fitting TRBD2. Unmatched junction bases numbered 11, after V lost 6 bases and J lost 4 bases. CDR3 size: 16 residues. CDR1 is SQVTM, CDR2 ANQGSEA, per germline.

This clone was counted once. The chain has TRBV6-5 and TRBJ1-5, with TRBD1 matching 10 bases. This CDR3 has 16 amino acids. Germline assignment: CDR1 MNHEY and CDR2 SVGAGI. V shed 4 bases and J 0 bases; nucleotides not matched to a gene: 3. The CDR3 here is CASSLTGGLSNQPQHF. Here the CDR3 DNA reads TGTGCCAGCAGTTTGACAGGGGGCCTTAGCAATCAGCCCCAGCATTTT.

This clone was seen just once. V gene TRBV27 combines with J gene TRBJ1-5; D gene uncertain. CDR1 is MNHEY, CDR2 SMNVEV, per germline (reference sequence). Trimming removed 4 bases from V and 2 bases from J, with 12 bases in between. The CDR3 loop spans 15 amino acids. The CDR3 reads CASSSRSSGNQPQHF. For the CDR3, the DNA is TGTGCCAGCAGTTCGCGGAGTTCGGGCAATCAGCCCCAGCATTTT.

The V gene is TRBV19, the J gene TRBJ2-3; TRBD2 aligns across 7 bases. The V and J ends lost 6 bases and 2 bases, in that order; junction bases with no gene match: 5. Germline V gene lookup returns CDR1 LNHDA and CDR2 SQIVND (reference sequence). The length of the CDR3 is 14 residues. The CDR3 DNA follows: TGTGCCAGTAGACCAGCGGGACTCACAGATACGCAGTATTTT. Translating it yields CASRPAGLTDTQYF.

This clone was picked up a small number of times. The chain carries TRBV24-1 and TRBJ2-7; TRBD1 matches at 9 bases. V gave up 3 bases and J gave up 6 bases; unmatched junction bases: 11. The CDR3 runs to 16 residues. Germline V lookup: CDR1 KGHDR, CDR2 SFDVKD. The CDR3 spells CATSDPGTGSGSEQYF. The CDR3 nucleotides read TGTGCCACCAGTGATCCCGGGACAGGGTCAGGCTCCGAGCAGTACTTC.

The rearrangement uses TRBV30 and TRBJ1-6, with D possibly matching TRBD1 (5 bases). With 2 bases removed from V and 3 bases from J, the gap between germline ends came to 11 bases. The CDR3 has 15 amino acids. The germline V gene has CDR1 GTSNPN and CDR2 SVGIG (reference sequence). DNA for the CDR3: TGTGCCTGGAGTCGCCCGGGGGACTATAATTCACCCCTCCACTTT. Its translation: CAWSRPGDYNSPLHF.

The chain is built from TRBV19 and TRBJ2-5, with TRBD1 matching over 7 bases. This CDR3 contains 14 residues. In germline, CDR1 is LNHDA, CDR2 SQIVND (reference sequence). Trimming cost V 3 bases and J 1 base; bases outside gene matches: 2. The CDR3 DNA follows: TGTGCCAGTAGTATCAGGGGGACCCAAGAGACCCAGTACTTC. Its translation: CASSIRGTQETQYF.

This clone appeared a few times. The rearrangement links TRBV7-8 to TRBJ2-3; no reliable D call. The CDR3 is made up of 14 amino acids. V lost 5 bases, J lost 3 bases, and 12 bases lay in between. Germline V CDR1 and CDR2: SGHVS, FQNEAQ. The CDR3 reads CASSERPLTDTQYF. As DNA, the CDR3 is TGTGCCAGCAGCGAGCGTCCCCTGACAGATACGCAGTATTTT.

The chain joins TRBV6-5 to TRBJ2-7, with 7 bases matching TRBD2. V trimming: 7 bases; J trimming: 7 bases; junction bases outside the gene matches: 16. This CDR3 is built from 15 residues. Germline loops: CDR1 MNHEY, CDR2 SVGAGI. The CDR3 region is CASTPASGGIVEQYF. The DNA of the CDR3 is TGTGCCAGCACCCCGGCTAGCGGTGGTATCGTGGAGCAGTACTTC.

The DNA for the CDR3 is TGTGCCAGCAGCTTGGCAGGGGTGGAAGTCGAGCAGTACTTC. It encodes CASSLAGVEVEQYF. The V call is TRBV5-8, the J call TRBJ2-7, with TRBD1 as a possible D gene (6 bases). Between the trimmed V and J ends, which lost 0 bases and 6 bases, there was a span of 13 bases. Germline CDR1 is SGHTS and CDR2 is YDEGEE. The CDR3 runs 14 residues.

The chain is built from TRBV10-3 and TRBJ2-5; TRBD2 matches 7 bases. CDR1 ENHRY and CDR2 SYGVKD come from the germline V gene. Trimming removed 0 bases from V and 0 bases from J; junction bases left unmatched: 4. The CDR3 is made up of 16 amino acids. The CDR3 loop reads CAISESLAVNQETQYF. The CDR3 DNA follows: TGTGCCATCAGTGAGTCGCTAGCGGTAAACCAAGAGACCCAGTACTTC.

CDR3 bases: TGCAGTGCTAGGGACAGCTATGGCTACACCTTC. As protein: CSARDSYGYTF. The V gene is TRBV20-1, the J gene TRBJ1-2; maybe TRBD1 (6 bases). The V end lost 3 bases, the J end lost 4 bases, and 6 bases lay between the germline ends. The CDR3 contains 11 residues. CDR1 and CDR2 from the germline V gene are DFQATT and SNEGSKA (reference sequence).

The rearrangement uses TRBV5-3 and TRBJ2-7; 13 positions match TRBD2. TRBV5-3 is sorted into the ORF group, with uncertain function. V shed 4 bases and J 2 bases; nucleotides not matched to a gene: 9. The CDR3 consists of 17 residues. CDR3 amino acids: CARSLRLAGGETYEQYF. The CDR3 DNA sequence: TGTGCCAGAAGCCTCCGACTAGCGGGGGGCGAAACCTACGAGCAGTACTTC.

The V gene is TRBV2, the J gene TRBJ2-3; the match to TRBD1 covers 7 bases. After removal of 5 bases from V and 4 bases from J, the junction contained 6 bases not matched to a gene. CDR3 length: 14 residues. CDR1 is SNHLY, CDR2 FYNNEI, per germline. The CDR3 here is CASSRTTGADTQYF. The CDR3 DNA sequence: TGTGCCAGCAGTCGAACAACAGGGGCAGATACGCAGTATTTT.

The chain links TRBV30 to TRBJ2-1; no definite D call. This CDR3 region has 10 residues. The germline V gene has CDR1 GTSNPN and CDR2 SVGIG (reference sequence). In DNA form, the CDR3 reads TGTGCTTTGTCGAGCCGGGAGCAGTTCTTC. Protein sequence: CALSSREQFF.

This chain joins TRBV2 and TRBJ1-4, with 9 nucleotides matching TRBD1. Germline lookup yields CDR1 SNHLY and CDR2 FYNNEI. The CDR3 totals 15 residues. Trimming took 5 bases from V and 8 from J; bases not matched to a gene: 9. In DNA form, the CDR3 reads TGTGCCAGCAGTCGAACCGGGACAGGGAGGGAAAAACTGTTTTTT. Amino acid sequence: CASSRTGTGREKLFF.

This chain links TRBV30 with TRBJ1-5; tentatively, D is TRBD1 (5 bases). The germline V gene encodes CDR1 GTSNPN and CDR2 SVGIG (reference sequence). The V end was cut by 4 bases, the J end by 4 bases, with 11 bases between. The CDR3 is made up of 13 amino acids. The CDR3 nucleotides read TGTGCCTGGAAGGGGACTGCAAATCAGCCCCAGCATTTT. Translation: CAWKGTANQPQHF. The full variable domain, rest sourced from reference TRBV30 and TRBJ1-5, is SQTIHQWPATLVQPVGSPLSLECTVEGTSNPNLYWYRQAAGRGLQLLFYSVGIGQISSEVPQNLSASRPQDRQFILSSKKLLLSDSGFYLCAWKGTANQPQHFGDGTRLSIL.

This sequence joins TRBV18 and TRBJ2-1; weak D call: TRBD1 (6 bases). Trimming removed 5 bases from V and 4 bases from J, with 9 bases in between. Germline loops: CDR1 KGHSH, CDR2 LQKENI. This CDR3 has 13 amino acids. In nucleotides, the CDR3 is TGTGCCAGCTCAGCGACAGGATACAATGAGCAGTTCTTC. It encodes CASSATGYNEQFF.